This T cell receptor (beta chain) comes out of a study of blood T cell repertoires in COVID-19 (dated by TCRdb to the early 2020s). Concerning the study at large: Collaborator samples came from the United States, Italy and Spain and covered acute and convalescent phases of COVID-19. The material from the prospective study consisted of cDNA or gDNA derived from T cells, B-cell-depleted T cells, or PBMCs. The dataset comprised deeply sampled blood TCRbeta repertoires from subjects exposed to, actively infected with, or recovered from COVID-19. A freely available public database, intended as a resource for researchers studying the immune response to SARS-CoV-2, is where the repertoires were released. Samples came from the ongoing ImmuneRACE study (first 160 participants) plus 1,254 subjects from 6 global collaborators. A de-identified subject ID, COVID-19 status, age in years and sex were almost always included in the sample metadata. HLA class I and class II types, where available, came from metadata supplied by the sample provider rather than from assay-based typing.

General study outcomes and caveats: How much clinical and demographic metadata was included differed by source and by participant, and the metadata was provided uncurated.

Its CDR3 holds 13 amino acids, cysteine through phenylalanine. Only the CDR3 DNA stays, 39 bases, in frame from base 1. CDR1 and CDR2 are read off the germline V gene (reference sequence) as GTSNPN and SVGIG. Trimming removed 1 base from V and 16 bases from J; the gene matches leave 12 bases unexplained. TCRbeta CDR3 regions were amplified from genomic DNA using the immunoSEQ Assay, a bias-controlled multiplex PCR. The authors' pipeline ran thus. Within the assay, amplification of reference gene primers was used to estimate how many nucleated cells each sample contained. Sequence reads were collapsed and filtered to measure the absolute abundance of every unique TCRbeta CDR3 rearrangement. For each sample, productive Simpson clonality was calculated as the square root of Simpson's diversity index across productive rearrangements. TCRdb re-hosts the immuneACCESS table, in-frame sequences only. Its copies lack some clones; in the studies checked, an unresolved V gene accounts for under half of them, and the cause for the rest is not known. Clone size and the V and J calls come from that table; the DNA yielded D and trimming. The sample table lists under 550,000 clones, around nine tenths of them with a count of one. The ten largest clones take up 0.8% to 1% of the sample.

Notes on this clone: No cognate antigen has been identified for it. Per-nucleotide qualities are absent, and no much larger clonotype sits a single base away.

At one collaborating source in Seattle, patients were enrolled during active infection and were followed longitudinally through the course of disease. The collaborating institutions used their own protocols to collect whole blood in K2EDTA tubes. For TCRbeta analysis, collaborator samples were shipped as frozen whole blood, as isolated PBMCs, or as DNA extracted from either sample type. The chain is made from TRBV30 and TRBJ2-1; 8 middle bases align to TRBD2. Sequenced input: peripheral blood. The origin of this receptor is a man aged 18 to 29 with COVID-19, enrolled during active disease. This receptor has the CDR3 CAWSAAGGQSTFF. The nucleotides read TGTGCCTGGAGTGCCGCGGGAGGCCAAAGTACCTTCTTC.